The clone carrying this TCR beta chain was seen a few times. TCRdb recomputed calls from the 5' RACE reads with MiXCR, one row per CDR3 protein. The sample yields tens of thousands of distinct CDR3 sequences, 12% to 15% seen once. This sample is part of a study of spatial heterogeneity in lung cancer. V lost 6 bases and J lost 4; bases outside the gene matches: 6. This CDR3 comprises 15 residues. CDR1 and CDR2 (germline): MDHEN, SYDVKM. Sample time point: sample taken at primary tumor resection. The input material, whole RNA from tumor, nontumor lung or frozen PBMC, was sequenced unsorted. This sequence was found in a male donor with early-stage non-small cell lung cancer. Material: PBMCs, obtained at surgery. This chain joins TRBV28 and TRBJ2-3; 11 positions match TRBD1. In DNA form, the CDR3 reads TGTGCCAGCAGCTTCCCGGGACAGGGGGCAGATACGCAGTATTTT. It codes for CASSFPGQGADTQYF.